This TCR beta chain came from a study of human T cells and chemical hapten exposure. Germline V gene sequence: CDR1 LGHNA, CDR2 YNFKEQ. J lost 4 bases, V lost 1 base, and 4 bases had no gene match. The CDR3 extends over 15 amino acids. Time point denoted: patch test 3, about 24 weeks after DPC sensitization. The treatment is: therapeutic diphenylcyclopropenone sensitization with weekly scalp DPC. Within the library, unique molecular identifiers were attached to each individual cDNA molecule. One entry per CDR3 protein, called by TCRdb with MiXCR from the RACE reads. This sample has roughly 97,000 distinct CDR3 sequences, with roughly 27% found just once.

The source is a man in his forties or fifties with alopecia areata. Some clones in this sample may be carry-over from other donors' samples. Sequences were derived from whole blood, sampled in connection with sensitization to the hapten diphenylcyclopropenone (DPC). This chain connects TRBV4-2 to TRBJ1-5, with 7 bases matching TRBD1. The DNA of the CDR3 is TGTGCCAGCAGCCAAGTCTCAGGGGGTAATCAGCCCCAGCATTTT. This gives the protein CASSQVSGGNQPQHF.